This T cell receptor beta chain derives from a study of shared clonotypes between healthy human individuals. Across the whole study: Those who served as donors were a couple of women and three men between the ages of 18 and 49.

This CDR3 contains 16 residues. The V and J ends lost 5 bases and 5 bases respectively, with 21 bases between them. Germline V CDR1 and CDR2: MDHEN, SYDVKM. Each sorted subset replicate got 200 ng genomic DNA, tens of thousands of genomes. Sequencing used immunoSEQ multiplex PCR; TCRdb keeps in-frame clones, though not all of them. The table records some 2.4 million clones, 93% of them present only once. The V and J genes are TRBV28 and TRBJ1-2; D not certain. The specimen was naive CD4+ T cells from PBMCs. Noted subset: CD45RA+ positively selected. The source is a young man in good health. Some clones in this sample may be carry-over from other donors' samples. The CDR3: CASSRVSGFSSYGYTF. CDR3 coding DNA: TGTGCCAGCAGTCGCGTTTCCGGGTTCTCATCTTATGGCTACACCTTC.